Shown below are 12 T cell receptor beta chains from a single sample sequenced in a study of resident and recirculating memory T cells in vitiligo (dated by TCRdb to the late 2010s). The library was made by the immunoSEQ multiplex PCR assay. As stored in TCRdb, this immuneACCESS dataset retains in-frame rearrangements with V and J assigned. A fraction of the clones does not appear; measured against another copy, unresolved V genes explain less than half of the discrepancy, and the remainder lacks a known reason. A total of roughly 80,000 clones appear in this sample, 90% to 95% of them only once. The ten largest account for roughly 5.1% of the sample. The sample comprised blood. These receptors all stem from a male donor with vitiligo.

The V call is TRBV19, the J call TRBJ1-1; TRBD1 matches 7 bases. The germline V gene has CDR1 LNHDA and CDR2 SQIVND (reference sequence). The CDR3 is 14 amino acids. V was clipped by 9 bases and J by 4 bases; unmatched bases: 11. The CDR3 DNA sequence: TGTGCCAGCAGGATGCAGGGGGTTATCACTGAAGCTTTCTTT. This translates into CASRMQGVITEAFF.

The chain recombines TRBV9 with TRBJ1-5; the D is unclear. The ends were cut back, 1 base at V and 9 bases at J, with 11 bases in the middle. Germline lookup yields CDR1 SGDLS and CDR2 YYNGEE. The CDR3 consists of 13 residues. The CDR3 loop is CASSVSIGGPQHF. As DNA, the CDR3 is TGTGCCAGCAGCGTATCCATTGGAGGGCCCCAGCATTTT.

V is TRBV2 and J is TRBJ1-1; tentatively, D is TRBD1 (6 bases). The germline gives CDR1 SNHLY, CDR2 FYNNEI. This CDR3 has 12 amino acids. The V and J ends lost 6 bases and 5 bases respectively, with 10 bases between them. This CDR3 is CASRDDRTEAFF. The CDR3 DNA reads as TGTGCCAGCAGAGACGACAGGACTGAAGCTTTCTTT.

The chain uses TRBV18 and TRBJ1-3; possible D gene TRBD1, 5 bases. Between the trimmed V and J ends, which lost 0 bases and 0 bases, there was a span of 9 bases. This CDR3 spans 16 amino acids. Germline V gene lookup returns CDR1 KGHSH and CDR2 LQKENI. The CDR3 sequence is CASSPPRGFSGNTIYF. CDR3 DNA sequence: TGTGCCAGCTCACCACCCCGGGGGTTCTCTGGAAACACCATATATTTT.

The gene calls are TRBV28 and TRBJ2-1; 12 bases are a match to TRBD2. This CDR3 has 16 amino acids. After removal of 1 base from V and 10 bases from J, the junction contained 8 bases not matched to a gene. Germline V CDR1 and CDR2: MDHEN, SYDVKM. Here the CDR3 DNA reads TGTGCCAGCAGTTTATTGCTAGCGGGAGGGCTGGGAGAGCAGTTCTTC. It is translated as CASSLLLAGGLGEQFF.

This chain uses TRBV12-5 with TRBJ2-1; D is undetermined. Germline CDR1 reads LGHNT; CDR2 reads FRNRAP. Trimming shortened V by 2 bases and J by 4 bases, and 6 bases separated the two germline ends. This CDR3 is built from 13 residues. CDR3 amino acids: CASGLYSYNEQFF. The DNA for the CDR3 is TGTGCTAGTGGTTTGTACAGTTACAATGAGCAGTTCTTC. Full variable domain (missing parts from reference TRBV12-5 and TRBJ2-1): DARVTQTPRHKVTEMGQEVTMRCQPILGHNTVFWYRQTMMQGLELLAYFRNRAPLDDSGMPKDRFSAEMPDATLATLKIQPSEPRDSAVYFCASGLYSYNEQFFGPGTRLTVL.

The chain carries TRBV7-9 and TRBJ1-1; D may be TRBD1 (5 bases). The CDR3 runs 13 residues. Deletions cut 1 base from V and 5 bases from J, with 8 bases between. The germline V gene encodes CDR1 SEHNR and CDR2 FQNEAQ (reference sequence). CDR3 region: CASSLEAGTEAFF. For the CDR3, the DNA is TGTGCCAGCAGCTTAGAGGCAGGGACTGAAGCTTTCTTT.

The rearrangement joins TRBV19 to TRBJ2-1; 8 bases match TRBD1. Looked up from germline, CDR1 is LNHDA and CDR2 is SQIVND (reference sequence). The V and J ends lost 5 bases and 4 bases, in that order; junction bases with no gene match: 7. This CDR3 has 15 amino acids. The CDR3 loop reads CASSAKDRAYNEQFF. The CDR3 DNA is TGTGCCAGTAGTGCGAAGGACAGGGCATACAATGAGCAGTTCTTC.

The rearrangement links TRBV28 to TRBJ1-3; perhaps TRBD1 as D (6 bases). The CDR3 extends over 15 amino acids. From germline, CDR1 is MDHEN and CDR2 SYDVKM. Between the trimmed V and J ends, which lost 6 bases and 0 bases, there was a span of 12 bases. CDR3 loop: CASSSTGSSGNTIYF. The DNA of the CDR3 is TGTGCCAGCAGCTCTACAGGGAGCTCTGGAAACACCATATATTTT.

The gene calls are TRBV2 and TRBJ2-7; D is possibly TRBD1 (5 bases). V was cut by 7 bases and J by 3 bases, with 16 bases left in between. The CDR3 extends over 14 amino acids. CDR1 SNHLY and CDR2 FYNNEI come from the germline V gene. The CDR3 region is CASTLLGQIYEQYF. The DNA for the CDR3 is TGTGCCAGCACCCTCCTCGGACAAATCTACGAGCAGTACTTC.

The chain links TRBV28 to TRBJ2-7, with TRBD1 matching over 8 bases. V lost 1 base and J lost 0; bases outside the gene matches: 14. The CDR3 extends over 19 amino acids. Looked up from germline, CDR1 is MDHEN and CDR2 is SYDVKM. CDR3 coding DNA: TGTGCCAGCAGTTTATTGGGTACAGGGGGACCTCACAACTCCTACGAGCAGTACTTC. Translation gives CASSLLGTGGPHNSYEQYF.

This clone has just one count. The V and J genes are TRBV27 and TRBJ2-1, with TRBD2 matching over 8 bases. CDR1 and CDR2 from the germline V gene are MNHEY and SMNVEV (reference sequence). The CDR3 spans 13 residues. J lost 11 bases, V lost 3 bases, and 6 bases had no gene match. The CDR3 sequence is CASSFRGGLQQFF. The CDR3 nucleotides are TGTGCCAGCAGTTTCCGGGGGGGACTCCAGCAGTTCTTC.